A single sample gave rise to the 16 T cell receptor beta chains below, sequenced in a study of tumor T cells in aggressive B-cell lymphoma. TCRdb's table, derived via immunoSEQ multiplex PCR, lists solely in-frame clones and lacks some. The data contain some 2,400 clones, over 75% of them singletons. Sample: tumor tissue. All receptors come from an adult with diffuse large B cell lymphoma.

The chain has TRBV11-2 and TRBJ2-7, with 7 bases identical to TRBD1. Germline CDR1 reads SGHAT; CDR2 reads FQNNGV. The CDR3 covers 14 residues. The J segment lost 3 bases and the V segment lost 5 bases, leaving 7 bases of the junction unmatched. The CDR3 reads CASSHYRDSYEQYF. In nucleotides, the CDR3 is TGTGCCAGCAGCCACTACCGGGACAGCTACGAGCAGTACTTC.

The DNA for the CDR3 is TGTGCCAGCAGTTTGCGGCGGGAGGGCCCGAGCGGGGAGCTGTTTTTT. Its translation: CASSLRREGPSGELFF. The rearrangement uses TRBV27 and TRBJ2-2, with 9 bases identical to TRBD2. The J segment lost 7 bases and the V segment lost 3 bases, leaving 9 bases of the junction unmatched. This CDR3 contains 16 residues. CDR1 and CDR2 (germline): MNHEY, SMNVEV (reference sequence).

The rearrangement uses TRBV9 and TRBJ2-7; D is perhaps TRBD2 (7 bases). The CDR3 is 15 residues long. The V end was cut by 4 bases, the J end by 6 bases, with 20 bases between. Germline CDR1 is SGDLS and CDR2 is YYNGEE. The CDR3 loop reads CASSLHGGLPSEQYF. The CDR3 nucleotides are TGTGCCAGCAGCCTCCACGGGGGGCTCCCTAGCGAGCAGTACTTC.

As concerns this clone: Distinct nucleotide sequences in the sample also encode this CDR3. This chain's CDR3 is CASSHQRQGDEAFF. The CDR3 region has the DNA TGTGCCAGCAGCCACCAGCGACAGGGCGACGAAGCTTTCTTT. The chain employs TRBV7-8 and TRBJ1-1, with 7 nucleotides matching TRBD1. This CDR3 has 14 amino acids. The germline V gene encodes CDR1 SGHVS and CDR2 FQNEAQ. Germline trimming cut 5 bases from V and 8 bases from J; bases unmatched to any gene: 11.

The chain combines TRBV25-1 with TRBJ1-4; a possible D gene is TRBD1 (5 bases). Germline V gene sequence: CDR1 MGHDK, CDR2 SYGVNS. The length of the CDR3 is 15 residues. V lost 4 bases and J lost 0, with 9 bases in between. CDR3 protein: CASSAPGTTNEKLFF. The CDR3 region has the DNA TGTGCCAGCAGTGCCCCAGGGACAACTAATGAAAAACTGTTTTTT.

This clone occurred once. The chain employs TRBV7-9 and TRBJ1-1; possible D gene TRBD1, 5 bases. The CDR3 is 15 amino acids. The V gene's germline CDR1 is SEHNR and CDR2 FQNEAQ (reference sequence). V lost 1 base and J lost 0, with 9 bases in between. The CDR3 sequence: CASSLVGGLNTEAFF. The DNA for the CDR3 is TGTGCCAGCAGCTTAGTGGGGGGACTGAACACTGAAGCTTTCTTT.

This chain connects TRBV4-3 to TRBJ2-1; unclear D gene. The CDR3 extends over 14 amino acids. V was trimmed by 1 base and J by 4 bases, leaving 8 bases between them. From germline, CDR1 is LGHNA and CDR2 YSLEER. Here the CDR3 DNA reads TGCGCCAGCAGCCAAGTTCGAGTATACAATGAGCAGTTCTTC. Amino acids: CASSQVRVYNEQFF.

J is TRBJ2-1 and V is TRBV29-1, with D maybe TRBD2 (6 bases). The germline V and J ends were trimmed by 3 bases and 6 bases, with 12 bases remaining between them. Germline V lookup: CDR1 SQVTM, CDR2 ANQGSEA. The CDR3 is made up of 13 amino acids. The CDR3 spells CSVDAGMGNEQFF. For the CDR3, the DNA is TGCAGCGTTGACGCGGGAATGGGCAATGAGCAGTTCTTC.

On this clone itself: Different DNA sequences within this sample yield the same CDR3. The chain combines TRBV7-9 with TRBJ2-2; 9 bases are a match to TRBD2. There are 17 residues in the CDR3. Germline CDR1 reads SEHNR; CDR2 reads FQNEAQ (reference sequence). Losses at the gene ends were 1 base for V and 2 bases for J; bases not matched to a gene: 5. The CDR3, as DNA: TGTGCCAGCAGCTTAGAGAGCGGGGGGAAAAACACCGGGGAGCTGTTTTTT. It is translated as CASSLESGGKNTGELFF. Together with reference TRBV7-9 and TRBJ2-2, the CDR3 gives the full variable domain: DTGVSQNPRHKITKRGQNVTFRCDPISEHNRLYWYRQTLGQGPEFLTYFQNEAQLEKSRLLSDRFSAERPKGSFSTLEIQRTEQGDSAMYLCASSLESGGKNTGELFFGEGSRLTVL.

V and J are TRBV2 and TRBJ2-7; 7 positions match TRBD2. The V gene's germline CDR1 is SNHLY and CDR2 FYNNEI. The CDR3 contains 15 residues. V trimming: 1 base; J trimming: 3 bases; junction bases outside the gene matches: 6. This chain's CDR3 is CASSEVAGGFYEQYF. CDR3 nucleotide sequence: TGTGCCAGCAGTGAAGTAGCGGGCGGATTCTACGAGCAGTACTTC. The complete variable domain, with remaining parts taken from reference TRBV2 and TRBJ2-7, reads EPEVTQTPSHQVTQMGQEVILRCVPISNHLYFYWYRQILGQKVEFLVSFYNNEISEKSEIFDDQFSVERPDGSNFTLKIRSTKLEDSAMYFCASSEVAGGFYEQYFGPGTRLTVT.

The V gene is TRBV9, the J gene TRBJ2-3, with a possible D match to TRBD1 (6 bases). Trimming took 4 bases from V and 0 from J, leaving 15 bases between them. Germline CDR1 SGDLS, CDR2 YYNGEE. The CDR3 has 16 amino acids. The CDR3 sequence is CASSTTTGPSTDTQYF. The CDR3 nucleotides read TGTGCCAGCAGCACGACGACAGGACCAAGCACAGATACGCAGTATTTT.

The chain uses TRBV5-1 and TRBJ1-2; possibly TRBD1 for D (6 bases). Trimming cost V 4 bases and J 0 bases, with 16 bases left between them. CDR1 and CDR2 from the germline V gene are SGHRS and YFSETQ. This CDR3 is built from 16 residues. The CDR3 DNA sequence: TGCGCCAGCAGCCGCCAGGGACAAAAGACTAACTATGGCTACACCTTC. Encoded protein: CASSRQGQKTNYGYTF.

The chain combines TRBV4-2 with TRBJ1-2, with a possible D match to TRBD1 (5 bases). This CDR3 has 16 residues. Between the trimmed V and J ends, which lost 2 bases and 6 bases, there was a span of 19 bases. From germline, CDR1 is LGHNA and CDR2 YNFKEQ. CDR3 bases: TGTGCCAGCAGCCAACCCAACCCCGGGCAGGGCAATGGCTACACCTTC. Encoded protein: CASSQPNPGQGNGYTF.

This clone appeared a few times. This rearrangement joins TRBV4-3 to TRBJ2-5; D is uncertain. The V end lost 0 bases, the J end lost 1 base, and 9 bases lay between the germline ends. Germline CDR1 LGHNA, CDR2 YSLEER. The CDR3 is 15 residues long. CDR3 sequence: CASSQDRYSQETQYF. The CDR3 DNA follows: TGCGCCAGCAGCCAAGATCGTTACAGCCAAGAGACCCAGTACTTC.

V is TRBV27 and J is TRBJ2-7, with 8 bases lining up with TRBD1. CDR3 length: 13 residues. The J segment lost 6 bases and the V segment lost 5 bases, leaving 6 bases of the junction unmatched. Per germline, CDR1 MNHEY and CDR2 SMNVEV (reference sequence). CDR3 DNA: TGTGCCAGCAGTCAAGGACAGGGTATCGAGCAGTACTTC. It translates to CASSQGQGIEQYF.

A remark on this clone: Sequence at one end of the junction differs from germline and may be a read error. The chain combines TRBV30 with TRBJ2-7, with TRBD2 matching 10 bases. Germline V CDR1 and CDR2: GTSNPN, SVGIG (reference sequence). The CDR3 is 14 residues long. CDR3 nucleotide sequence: TGTGCCTGGAGTTGGACTAGCGGAAGTTACGGGCAGTACTTC. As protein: CAWSWTSGSYGQYF.